This T cell receptor (beta chain) was recorded in a study of radiation and T cells in renal cell carcinoma. This CDR3 spans 15 amino acids. The germline CDR1 and CDR2 sequences are LGHNA and YSLEER. V was trimmed by 0 bases and J by 3 bases, leaving 9 bases between them. Time point indicated: blood 2 weeks post-SBRT. Treatment defined: 15 Gy SBRT to primary tumor, nephrectomy 4 weeks later. TCRdb keeps only in-frame clones here, not all; method: immunoSEQ multiplex PCR. The sample contains tens of thousands of clones, around 85% of which appear only once. This specimen was blood, taken from a patient whose treatment included radiotherapy and nephrectomy. The receptor was derived from a woman between 45 and 60 years old with renal cell carcinoma. This chain joins TRBV4-3 and TRBJ2-1; no clear D. The CDR3 here is CASSQDASNYNEQFF. CDR3 coding DNA: TGCGCCAGCAGCCAAGATGCTAGTAACTACAATGAGCAGTTCTTC.